Below are 30 T cell receptor beta chains sequenced from a single sample in a study of blood T cell repertoires in COVID-19. The assay was immunoSEQ multiplex PCR, and TCRdb's table has in-frame clones only and misses some. The sample includes about 190,000 clones, roughly 85% of them seen just once. Sequenced: peripheral blood. The receptors originated from a woman aged 80 or over with active or convalescent COVID-19.

The chain carries TRBV25-1 and TRBJ2-7; 7 bases agree with TRBD1. The trim removed 3 bases at V and 6 bases at J, leaving 11 bases unmatched. The CDR3 loop spans 15 amino acids. The germline V gene encodes CDR1 MGHDK and CDR2 SYGVNS. The CDR3 region has the DNA TGTGCCAGCAGTGACCCGGTGACAGGGCTAGGCGAGCAGTACTTC. This sequence encodes CASSDPVTGLGEQYF.

The DNA of the CDR3 is TGTGCCACCAGTGCTCGGGTCCAGGGATTGACTCGCTCCTACGAGCAGTACTTC. Protein sequence: CATSARVQGLTRSYEQYF. The chain couples TRBV24-1 to TRBJ2-7, with D possibly being TRBD1 (5 bases). CDR3 size: 18 residues. Per the germline V gene, CDR1 is KGHDR and CDR2 is SFDVKD. Trimming cost V 5 bases and J 0 bases, with 22 bases left between them.

This chain uses TRBV6-5 with TRBJ2-7; 8 bases fit TRBD1. The CDR3 is 13 amino acids. Germline assignment: CDR1 MNHEY and CDR2 SVGAGI. J lost 2 bases, V lost 5 bases, and 2 bases had no gene match. Here the CDR3 DNA reads TGTGCCAGCAGTCGACAGGGGACCTACGAGCAGTACTTC. Amino acids: CASSRQGTYEQYF.

The rearrangement joins TRBV30 to TRBJ1-3, with D possibly matching TRBD1 (5 bases). V gave up 2 bases and J gave up 2 bases, with 10 bases separating them. The CDR3 is made up of 14 amino acids. Germline V CDR1 and CDR2: GTSNPN, SVGIG (reference sequence). The CDR3 here is CAWSLRGTGNTIYF. In nucleotides, the CDR3 is TGTGCCTGGAGTCTGCGGGGCACTGGAAACACCATATATTTT.

The chain is built from TRBV11-3 and TRBJ2-5; the D gene is possibly TRBD1 (7 bases). The length of the CDR3 is 17 residues. Trimming left V 1 base short and J 5 bases short, with 20 bases between. Per the germline V gene, CDR1 is SGHNT and CDR2 is YENEEA. The CDR3 loop is CASSLVAGGRHGETQYF. CDR3 coding DNA: TGTGCCAGCAGCTTAGTGGCAGGGGGGAGACACGGGGAGACCCAGTACTTC. The entire variable domain, with the rest obtained from reference TRBV11-3 and TRBJ2-5, is as follows: EAGVVQSPRYKIIEKKQPVAFWCNPISGHNTLYWYLQNLGQGPELLIRYENEEAVDDSQLPKDRFSAERLKGVDSTLKIQPAELGDSAVYLCASSLVAGGRHGETQYFGPGTRLLVL.

This chain joins TRBV19 and TRBJ1-1, with D possibly TRBD1 on 5 matching bases. CDR1 is LNHDA, CDR2 SQIVND, per germline (reference sequence). The germline V and J ends were trimmed by 10 bases and 4 bases, with 19 bases remaining between them. This CDR3 comprises 14 residues. DNA for the CDR3: TGTGCCACTTCCTCCCTCGGGGGGGGCACTGAAGCTTTCTTT. Its protein product is CATSSLGGGTEAFF.

The chain employs TRBV19 and TRBJ1-1; 7 nucleotides line up with TRBD1. Losses at the gene ends were 3 bases for V and 7 bases for J; bases not matched to a gene: 8. Germline V gene lookup returns CDR1 LNHDA and CDR2 SQIVND (reference sequence). The CDR3 covers 14 residues. CDR3: CASSIGDSTYEAFF. CDR3 DNA sequence: TGTGCCAGTAGTATTGGGGACAGTACCTATGAAGCTTTCTTT.

The gene calls are TRBV9 and TRBJ1-3; D ambiguous. The CDR3 spans 15 residues. CDR1 is SGDLS and CDR2 is YYNGEE in the germline V gene. V dropped 4 bases and J dropped 2 bases, with 13 bases sitting between them. CDR3 residues: CASSPARVAGNTIYF. Here the CDR3 DNA reads TGTGCCAGCAGCCCGGCGCGGGTGGCTGGAAACACCATATATTTT.

This sequence joins TRBV30 and TRBJ1-3, with 8 nucleotides matching TRBD1. CDR3 length: 14 residues. The germline V gene encodes CDR1 GTSNPN and CDR2 SVGIG (reference sequence). Trimming at V came to 0 bases and at J to 6 bases, leaving 4 bases not matched to a gene. The CDR3 DNA is TGTGCCTGGAGTGTGCACAGGGGGGTAAACACCATATATTTT. Amino acid sequence: CAWSVHRGVNTIYF.

This clone was seen a handful of times. The chain couples TRBV6-5 to TRBJ1-2; 9 nucleotides line up with TRBD1. The V gene end was trimmed by 8 bases and the J gene end by 8 bases; junction bases not matched to a gene: 9. The CDR3 is made up of 13 amino acids. Germline values: CDR1 MNHEY, CDR2 SVGAGI. The CDR3 DNA sequence: TGTGCCAGCTGGAAACAGGGGGCTCGGGGCTACACCTTC. Translated, it gives CASWKQGARGYTF.

The CDR3 sequence is CATAVGTDLLGYTF. The CDR3 nucleotides read TGCGCCACCGCGGTGGGGACAGACCTATTAGGCTACACCTTC. The chain joins TRBV5-1 to TRBJ1-2; TRBD1 matches at 7 bases. CDR3 length equals 14 residues. Germline assignment: CDR1 SGHRS and CDR2 YFSETQ. Trimming cost V 9 bases and J 8 bases; bases outside gene matches: 16.

This chain's CDR3 is CASSLTGRGTEAFF. CDR3 coding DNA: TGTGCCAGCAGCTTAACAGGGAGGGGCACTGAAGCTTTCTTT. V gene TRBV7-3 combines with J gene TRBJ1-1; weak D call: TRBD1 (5 bases). Germline V gene data show CDR1 as SGHTA and CDR2 as FQGTGA. The CDR3 length is 14 residues. V dropped 0 bases and J dropped 4 bases, with 9 bases sitting between them.

The V and J genes are TRBV11-2 and TRBJ2-7; 7 nucleotides match TRBD1. V lost 1 base, J lost 0 bases, and 3 bases stayed unmatched. CDR1 is SGHAT, CDR2 FQNNGV, per germline. The CDR3 is made up of 15 amino acids. CDR3 loop: CASSLGGQPSYEQYF. The CDR3 bases are TGTGCCAGCAGCTTAGGGGGACAGCCCTCCTACGAGCAGTACTTC.

The chain carries TRBV28 and TRBJ2-2, with D unclear. Trimming left V 7 bases short and J 6 bases short, with 12 bases between. This CDR3 has 13 amino acids. Per germline, CDR1 MDHEN and CDR2 SYDVKM. The CDR3 sequence is CASTRQVSGELFF. CDR3 coding DNA: TGTGCCAGCACCAGACAAGTATCCGGGGAGCTGTTTTTT.

CDR3 loop: CASSKRQMNYNEQFF. In DNA, the CDR3 is TGTGCCAGCAGTAAACGACAGATGAACTACAATGAGCAGTTCTTC. This chain links TRBV25-1 with TRBJ2-1; the D gene is possibly TRBD1 (5 bases). V lost 5 bases and J lost 3, with 14 bases in between. CDR3 length: 15 residues. CDR1 is MGHDK and CDR2 is SYGVNS in the germline V gene.

The gene calls are TRBV5-1 and TRBJ2-1; 13 bases line up with TRBD2. V lost 1 base, J lost 5 bases, and 12 bases stayed unmatched. The CDR3 totals 19 residues. The V gene's germline CDR1 is SGHRS and CDR2 YFSETQ. The CDR3 reads CASSLRPTATSGRDNEQFF. CDR3 bases: TGCGCCAGCAGCTTGAGGCCAACGGCAACTAGCGGGAGGGACAATGAGCAGTTCTTC.

The rearrangement joins TRBV28 to TRBJ2-1; tentatively, D is TRBD2 (7 bases). CDR1 and CDR2 (germline): MDHEN, SYDVKM. With 4 bases removed from V and 4 bases from J, the gap between germline ends came to 14 bases. The CDR3 has 15 amino acids. The CDR3 coding sequence is TGTGCCAGCAGTTACGGGGGGCCCCTTTACAATGAGCAGTTCTTC. It codes for CASSYGGPLYNEQFF.

The CDR3 loop reads CASSESLASQETQYF. The CDR3 DNA follows: TGCGCCAGCAGTGAGTCACTAGCGTCCCAAGAGACCCAGTACTTC. The chain joins TRBV10-1 to TRBJ2-5, with 7 positions matching TRBD2. The CDR3 sequence is 15 residues long. Trimming cost V 0 bases and J 1 base; bases outside gene matches: 2. In germline, CDR1 is WNHNN, CDR2 SYGVQD (reference sequence).

This rearrangement joins TRBV5-3 to TRBJ1-2, with no clear D. TRBV5-3 is an ORF for which the function is uncertain. The CDR3 consists of 11 residues. The V end lost 4 bases, the J end lost 8 bases, and 9 bases lay between the germline ends. For the CDR3, the DNA is TGTGCCAGAAGCGTAACCCGGGGCTACACCTTC. It codes for CARSVTRGYTF.

The chain has TRBV5-1 and TRBJ1-4, with TRBD1 matching over 7 bases. V trimming: 0 bases; J trimming: 13 bases; junction bases outside the gene matches: 6. This CDR3 has 13 amino acids. Germline-derived CDR1 and CDR2 are SGHRS and YFSETQ. The DNA for the CDR3 is TGCGCCAGCAGCTTGGGACAGGGTGGGTTACTGTTTTTT. Protein sequence: CASSLGQGGLLFF. Using reference TRBV5-1 and TRBJ1-4 for the parts outside the CDR3, the full variable domain is KAGVTQTPRYLIKTRGQQVTLSCSPISGHRSVSWYQQTPGQGLQFLFEYFSETQRNKGNFPGRFSGRQFSNSRSEMNVSTLELGDSALYLCASSLGQGGLLFFGSGTQLSVL.

J is TRBJ1-5 and V is TRBV7-9, with 11 positions matching TRBD1. V dropped 1 base and J dropped 10; count of bases not matched to a gene: 12. In germline, CDR1 is SEHNR, CDR2 FQNEAQ (reference sequence). The CDR3 loop spans 17 amino acids. DNA of the CDR3: TGTGCCAGCAGCTTAGGAGTTGGGACAGGGGGAAGAGGACCCCAGCATTTT. Translation: CASSLGVGTGGRGPQHF.

The J gene is TRBJ1-5, the V gene TRBV30; tentatively, D is TRBD1 (6 bases). Per the germline V gene, CDR1 is GTSNPN and CDR2 is SVGIG (reference sequence). Trimming took 1 base from V and 8 from J, leaving 12 bases between them. The CDR3 covers 13 residues. The CDR3 coding sequence is TGTGCCTGGAGTGGCACAGGGTCGGAGCCCCAGCATTTT. It is translated as CAWSGTGSEPQHF.

V and J are TRBV28 and TRBJ2-7; 8 bases fit TRBD1. Germline CDR1 MDHEN, CDR2 SYDVKM. The CDR3 has 14 amino acids. V lost 7 bases, J lost 5 bases, and 10 bases stayed unmatched. The CDR3 protein is CASTNRGSEHEQYF. Here the CDR3 DNA reads TGTGCCAGCACCAACAGGGGGTCAGAGCACGAGCAGTACTTC.

The V and J genes are TRBV4-2 and TRBJ2-1, with 9 nucleotides matching TRBD2. The CDR3 covers 16 residues. V lost 0 bases, J lost 7 bases, and 7 bases stayed unmatched. From germline, CDR1 is LGHNA and CDR2 YNFKEQ. Here the CDR3 reads CASSQDRGLASNEQFF. CDR3 nucleotide sequence: TGTGCCAGCAGCCAAGATAGAGGACTAGCGTCGAATGAGCAGTTCTTC.

A single count supports this clone. The J gene is TRBJ1-4, the V gene TRBV18; D unresolved. Germline CDR1 reads KGHSH; CDR2 reads LQKENI. CDR3 length equals 12 residues. The V gene lost 4 bases and the J gene lost 6 bases, with 6 bases spanning the gap. The CDR3 protein is CASSLIDEKLFF. The CDR3, as DNA: TGTGCCAGCTCACTAATCGATGAAAAACTGTTTTTT. Full variable domain (outside the CDR3, taken from reference TRBV18 and TRBJ1-4): NAGVMQNPRHLVRRRGQEARLRCSPMKGHSHVYWYRQLPEEGLKFMVYLQKENIIDESGMPKERFSAEFPKEGPSILRIQQVVRGDSAAYFCASSLIDEKLFFGSGTQLSVL.

The J gene is TRBJ2-7, the V gene TRBV27; 10 nucleotides match TRBD2. The trim removed 5 bases at V and 4 bases at J, leaving 5 bases unmatched. The germline gives CDR1 MNHEY, CDR2 SMNVEV (reference sequence). The CDR3 is 14 residues long. The CDR3 region has the DNA TGTGCCAGCAGTCATAGCGGGAGGAGGTACGAGCAGTACTTC. This translates into CASSHSGRRYEQYF.

V gene TRBV5-4 combines with J gene TRBJ2-7; 9 bases are a match to TRBD2. The CDR3 runs 14 residues. Germline V lookup: CDR1 SGHNT, CDR2 YYREEE (reference sequence). J gave up 3 bases and V 2 bases, and 3 bases lay outside the gene matches. CDR3 in amino acids: CASSFAGGYYEQYF. The CDR3 coding sequence is TGTGCCAGCAGCTTTGCGGGAGGGTACTACGAGCAGTACTTC.

The J gene is TRBJ2-1, the V gene TRBV30; weak D call: TRBD2 (6 bases). CDR3 length: 12 residues. Trimming cost V 2 bases and J 12 bases, with 14 bases left between them. Germline V gene sequence: CDR1 GTSNPN, CDR2 SVGIG (reference sequence). The CDR3 here is CAWSTTNGRQFF. The CDR3 DNA sequence: TGTGCCTGGAGTACTACTAACGGGAGGCAGTTCTTC.

The J gene is TRBJ2-7, the V gene TRBV19, with a weak D call TRBD2 (6 bases). The ends were cut back, 4 bases at V and 5 bases at J, with 21 bases in the middle. The CDR3 runs 16 residues. Germline V lookup: CDR1 LNHDA, CDR2 SQIVND (reference sequence). The CDR3 region has the DNA TGTGCCAGTAGTAAGGGCGGGGCCGACCCTACCGACGAGCAGTACTTC. Translation: CASSKGGADPTDEQYF.

The chain uses TRBV9 and TRBJ1-2; 8 bases are a match to TRBD1. V was pared by 0 bases and J by 2 bases, with 6 bases of the junction left unmatched. The CDR3 covers 16 residues. CDR1 SGDLS and CDR2 YYNGEE come from the germline V gene. The CDR3 is CASSVETGVPNYGYTF. The CDR3 nucleotides are TGTGCCAGCAGCGTAGAGACAGGGGTTCCCAACTATGGCTACACCTTC.